The 19 T cell receptor beta chains reported below all come from one sample, sequenced in a study of T-cell memory formation after mild COVID-19. TCRdb ran MiXCR on the 5' RACE reads and lists one entry per CDR3 protein. The table has nearly 350,000 distinct CDR3 sequences, around 13% seen once. The sample was PBMCs or a T cell subset sorted from them (not recorded which). Receptor source: a man between 18 and 29 years old who had mild COVID-19 (a few samples of this study predate the infection). Cell type and time point are not known.

In this sample, this clonotype turned up a few times. The chain carries TRBV4-2 and TRBJ1-5; weak D call: TRBD1 (5 bases). The CDR3 length is 16 residues. Germline V gene sequence: CDR1 LGHNA, CDR2 YNFKEQ. Trimming left V 1 base short and J 7 bases short, with 17 bases between. DNA of the CDR3: TGTGCCAGCAGCCAAGGGGCCAGGGCTTATGGCCAGCCCCAGCATTTT. This encodes CASSQGARAYGQPQHF.

This sequence joins TRBV6-5 and TRBJ2-7; D remains ambiguous. Trimming cost V 2 bases and J 0 bases, with 8 bases left between them. Germline CDR1 and CDR2: MNHEY and SVGAGI. This CDR3 is built from 14 residues. The CDR3 DNA follows: TGTGCCAGCAGTTACCAACCGCACTCCTACGAGCAGTACTTC. Protein product: CASSYQPHSYEQYF.

This clonotype was observed at least ten times. The rearrangement links TRBV20-1 to TRBJ1-5; D possibly corresponds to TRBD1 (5 bases). Germline CDR1 is DFQATT and CDR2 is SNEGSKA (reference sequence). Trimming took 3 bases from V and 1 from J, leaving 13 bases between them. CDR3 size: 15 residues. CDR3 nucleotide sequence: TGCAGTGCTAGTCGAGTTGGGGGGAGCAATCAGCCCCAGCATTTT. Translated, it gives CSASRVGGSNQPQHF.

CDR3 in DNA: TGTGCCATCAGTAGAGGGGGGGTTGAGCAGTTCTTC. Translation: CAISRGGVEQFF. The rearrangement uses TRBV10-3 and TRBJ2-1; a weak D match, TRBD2 (7 bases). Germline V CDR1 and CDR2: ENHRY, SYGVKD. This CDR3 has 12 residues. Trimming removed 5 bases from V and 9 bases from J, with 11 bases in between.

The DNA for the CDR3 is TGTGCCAGCAGTATGGACGGTGGAAATTCACCCCTCCACTTT. It is translated as CASSMDGGNSPLHF. The chain has TRBV5-5 and TRBJ1-6; D is unresolved. Germline lookup yields CDR1 SGHKS and CDR2 YYEKEE (reference sequence). The V end lost 5 bases, the J end lost 7 bases, and 13 bases lay between the germline ends. This CDR3 has 14 amino acids.

This clonotype has only a few counts. The chain uses TRBV7-9 and TRBJ2-1, with D perhaps matching TRBD2 (7 bases). Trimming stripped 8 bases from V and 8 bases from J, with 13 bases between. Germline-derived CDR1 and CDR2 are SEHNR and FQNEAQ (reference sequence). The CDR3 runs to 12 residues. CDR3 DNA: TGTGCCAGCCTGGGGGGGCCGTATGAGCAGTTCTTC. This gives the protein CASLGGPYEQFF.

The chain combines TRBV29-1 with TRBJ1-2; TRBD1 matches 8 bases. CDR3 length: 14 amino acids. V lost 0 bases to trimming and J lost 8 bases; unmatched junction nucleotides: 8. Germline lookup yields CDR1 SQVTM and CDR2 ANQGSEA. CDR3 in amino acids: CSVEDQDRGAGYTF. In DNA form, the CDR3 reads TGCAGCGTTGAAGATCAAGACAGGGGAGCCGGCTACACCTTC.

There are many counts of this clonotype. The CDR3 sequence: CASSLSGGEFNEQFF. CDR3 bases: TGTGCCAGCAGCTTAAGCGGGGGGGAGTTCAATGAGCAGTTCTTC. V is TRBV7-3 and J is TRBJ2-1; 9 bases line up with TRBD2. V shed 1 base, J shed 6 bases, and the junction held 4 bases outside the gene matches. This CDR3 has 15 amino acids. The V gene's germline CDR1 is SGHTA and CDR2 FQGTGA.

This clonotype was detected only a few times. V usage is TRBV19 and J usage is TRBJ2-7, with D perhaps matching TRBD1 (6 bases). The CDR3 runs to 14 residues. Looked up from germline, CDR1 is LNHDA and CDR2 is SQIVND (reference sequence). The V end was cut by 5 bases, the J end by 5 bases, with 16 bases between. The DNA of the CDR3 is TGTGCCAGTAGTCTCCCCGGGACAATCAACGAGCAGTACTTC. This sequence encodes CASSLPGTINEQYF.

V and J are TRBV11-2 and TRBJ1-1, with D maybe TRBD1 (5 bases). V was shortened by 4 bases and J by 5 bases, with 26 bases between the two germline ends. CDR3 length: 18 amino acids. Per the germline V gene, CDR1 is SGHAT and CDR2 is FQNNGV. The CDR3 spells CASSSLSIGTYNGTEAFF. The CDR3 bases are TGTGCCAGCAGCTCCCTTTCCATCGGGACGTACAACGGGACTGAAGCTTTCTTT.

V is TRBV12-5 and J is TRBJ1-4; no clear D gene. The CDR3 is 16 residues long. V lost 3 bases and J 0 bases, leaving 11 bases between the germline ends. Germline V gene sequence: CDR1 LGHNT, CDR2 FRNRAP. DNA for the CDR3: TGTGCTAGTGGTTTTCTCCTGGAGACAACTAATGAAAAACTGTTTTTT. This gives the protein CASGFLLETTNEKLFF. Supplemented by reference TRBV12-5 and TRBJ1-4, the full variable domain reads DARVTQTPRHKVTEMGQEVTMRCQPILGHNTVFWYRQTMMQGLELLAYFRNRAPLDDSGMPKDRFSAEMPDATLATLKIQPSEPRDSAVYFCASGFLLETTNEKLFFGSGTQLSVL.

This clonotype was seen more than once but under ten times. This CDR3 reads CASSLDSGVSRGQYF. The DNA of the CDR3 is TGTGCCAGCAGCTTAGACTCGGGTGTGAGCAGGGGTCAGTATTTT. V usage is TRBV7-2 and J usage is TRBJ2-3; D might be TRBD1 (6 bases). Trimming removed 1 base at V and 12 bases at J, with 20 bases between. Germline values: CDR1 SGHTA, CDR2 FQGNSA. The CDR3 is 15 amino acids. Full variable domain (missing parts from reference TRBV7-2 and TRBJ2-3): GAGVSQSPSNKVTEKGKDVELRCDPISGHTALYWYRQSLGQGLEFLIYFQGNSAPDKSGLPSDRFSAERTGGSVSTLTIQRTQQEDSAVYLCASSLDSGVSRGQYFGPGTRLTVL.

This clonotype was detected many times. The V gene is TRBV6-5, the J gene TRBJ1-6, with unresolved D. Germline lookup yields CDR1 MNHEY and CDR2 SVGAGI. Between the trimmed V and J ends, which lost 0 bases and 7 bases, there was a span of 7 bases. The CDR3 has 14 amino acids. The CDR3, as DNA: TGTGCCAGCAGTTACTCAGGGCCAAATTCACCCCTCCACTTT. Protein sequence: CASSYSGPNSPLHF.

The chain couples TRBV6-1 to TRBJ2-7; 7 positions match TRBD1. Germline-derived CDR1 and CDR2 are MNHNS and SASEGT. After removal of 10 bases from V and 3 bases from J, the junction contained 9 bases not matched to a gene. This CDR3 is built from 13 residues. Written as DNA, the CDR3 is TGTGCCACTGCTCCCGCAGGGGGCTACGAGCAGTACGTC. Its translation is CATAPAGGYEQYV.

This clonotype was picked up many times. The chain recombines TRBV5-6 with TRBJ2-5; 7 nucleotides agree with TRBD2. Germline CDR1 is SGHDT and CDR2 is YYEEEE. With V trimmed by 1 base and J by 5 bases, 8 bases remained unmatched. This CDR3 contains 15 residues. Written as DNA, the CDR3 is TGTGCCAGCAGCTTGAGAGCCATGGGAGGGGAGACCCAGTACTTC. It is translated as CASSLRAMGGETQYF.

In its sample, this clonotype was seen a few times. The chain couples TRBV6-5 to TRBJ2-2; D gene ambiguous. V was pared by 10 bases and J by 6 bases, with 12 bases between. The germline gives CDR1 MNHEY, CDR2 SVGAGI. The CDR3 consists of 12 residues. The CDR3 region has the DNA TGTGCCACTTCGGCTTCCCCCGGGGAGCTGTTTTTT. It codes for CATSASPGELFF.

This clonotype was picked up a small number of times. The chain combines TRBV7-3 with TRBJ2-2; D is uncertain. The CDR3 length is 13 residues. V was trimmed by 1 base and J by 6 bases, leaving 6 bases between them. Germline lookup yields CDR1 SGHTA and CDR2 FQGTGA. Here the CDR3 reads CASSLKTPGELFF. The CDR3 nucleotides read TGTGCCAGCAGCTTAAAGACCCCCGGGGAGCTGTTTTTT.

There are many counts of this clonotype. The genes are TRBV6-2 or TRBV6-3 and TRBJ2-6, with unresolved D. This CDR3 is built from 15 residues. Trimming took 4 bases from V and 4 from J, leaving 11 bases between them. Germline CDR1 reads MNHEY; CDR2 reads SVGEGT. The chain's CDR3 is CASSWVESGANVLTF. CDR3 coding DNA: TGTGCCAGCAGTTGGGTAGAGTCCGGGGCCAACGTCCTGACTTTC.

This chain links TRBV3-1 with TRBJ2-3; no clear D gene. Germline V gene sequence: CDR1 LGHDT, CDR2 YNNKEL (reference sequence). This CDR3 contains 13 residues. V was trimmed by 0 bases and J by 8 bases, leaving 9 bases between them. The CDR3 loop is CASSQESTLTQYF. DNA for the CDR3: TGTGCCAGCAGCCAAGAGAGCACTCTTACGCAGTATTTT.